The 3 T cell receptor beta chains listed next were all sequenced from one sample in a study of tissue T cells after allogeneic stem cell transplantation. Repertoires were generated with immunoSEQ multiplex PCR, while TCRdb's copy carries only in-frame clones and drops some. The sample records under 500 clones, about 47% being singletons. This sample comprised skin, obtained at autopsy. The receptors were sampled from a female patient aged 40-75 years with steroid-refractory graft-versus-host disease after an allogeneic stem cell transplant. Some T cells may be provided by the graft donor.

The gene calls are TRBV30 and TRBJ1-6; a possible D gene is TRBD1 (6 bases). Trimming took 4 bases from V and 7 from J, leaving 11 bases between them. Germline V lookup: CDR1 GTSNPN, CDR2 SVGIG (reference sequence). The CDR3 consists of 13 residues. The chain's CDR3 is CAWTGQRNSPLHF. CDR3 DNA: TGTGCCTGGACAGGACAGCGGAATTCACCCCTCCACTTT.

There are a few counts of this clone. The chain has TRBV18 and TRBJ1-2; D call uncertain. Germline-derived CDR1 and CDR2 are KGHSH and LQKENI. V lost 3 bases and J 4 bases, leaving 12 bases between the germline ends. This CDR3 spans 14 amino acids. The CDR3 DNA is TGTGCCAGCTCACCTAACAGCCTTTCCTATGGCTACACCTTC. It specifies CASSPNSLSYGYTF.

V and J are TRBV7-2 and TRBJ2-1; unclear D gene. V was shortened by 3 bases and J by 2 bases, with 11 bases between the two germline ends. Germline V CDR1 and CDR2: SGHTA, FQGNSA. CDR3 size: 15 residues. CDR3 sequence (DNA): TGTGCCAGCAGCTTTCAACGCTCCCCCTACAATGAGCAGTTCTTC. This translates into CASSFQRSPYNEQFF.